The source of this T cell receptor (beta chain) is a study of cytomegalovirus exposure and HLA in healthy donors. In the study overall: A data release that came early held 80 million or so unique TCRs from HLA-typed donors. General study points: The study recorded over 150 TCR beta chains that were cytomegalovirus-associated. What a later analysis reportedly showed was that an Asian-associated ancestry cluster had fewer N-insertions than the roughly 670-donor mean. Most TCR beta V segments were productive about 90% or about 30% of the time in an earlier analysis.

The PCR made use of 60 Vbeta and 13 Jbeta primers. The data were produced by immunoSEQ multiplex PCR, yet TCRdb's version contains in-frame clones alone and is incomplete. Of around 230,000 clones in the sample, roughly 80% were seen once. Of note for this clone: The antigen remains undetermined.

This CDR3 spans 12 amino acids. Losses at the gene ends were 6 bases for V and 6 bases for J; bases not matched to a gene: 2. Looked up from germline, CDR1 is SQVTM and CDR2 is ANQGSEA. The chain joins TRBV29-1 to TRBJ1-3; TRBD1 aligns across 10 bases. The specimen was PBMCs. The source of this sequence is a man aged 40-49 years in good health and CMV-seropositive. The CDR3 bases are TGCAGCGTGGGGACAGGGGAAAACACCATATATTTT. Its protein is CSVGTGENTIYF.